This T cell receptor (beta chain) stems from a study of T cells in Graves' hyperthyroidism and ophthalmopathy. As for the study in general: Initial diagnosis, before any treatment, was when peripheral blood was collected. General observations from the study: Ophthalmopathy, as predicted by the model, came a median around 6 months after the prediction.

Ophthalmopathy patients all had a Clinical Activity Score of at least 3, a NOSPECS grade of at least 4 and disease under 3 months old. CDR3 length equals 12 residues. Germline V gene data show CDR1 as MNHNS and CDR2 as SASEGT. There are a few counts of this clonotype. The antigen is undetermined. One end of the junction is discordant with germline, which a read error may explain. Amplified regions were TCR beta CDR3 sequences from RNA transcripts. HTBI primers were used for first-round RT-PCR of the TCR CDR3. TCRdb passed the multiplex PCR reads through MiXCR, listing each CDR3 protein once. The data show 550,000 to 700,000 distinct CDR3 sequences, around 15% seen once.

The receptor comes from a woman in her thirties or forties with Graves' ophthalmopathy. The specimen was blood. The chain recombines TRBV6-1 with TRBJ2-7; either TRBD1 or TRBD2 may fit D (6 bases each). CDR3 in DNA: TGTGCTAGCAACCCCGGGGGCAACGAGCAGTACTTC. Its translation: CASNPGGNEQYF.